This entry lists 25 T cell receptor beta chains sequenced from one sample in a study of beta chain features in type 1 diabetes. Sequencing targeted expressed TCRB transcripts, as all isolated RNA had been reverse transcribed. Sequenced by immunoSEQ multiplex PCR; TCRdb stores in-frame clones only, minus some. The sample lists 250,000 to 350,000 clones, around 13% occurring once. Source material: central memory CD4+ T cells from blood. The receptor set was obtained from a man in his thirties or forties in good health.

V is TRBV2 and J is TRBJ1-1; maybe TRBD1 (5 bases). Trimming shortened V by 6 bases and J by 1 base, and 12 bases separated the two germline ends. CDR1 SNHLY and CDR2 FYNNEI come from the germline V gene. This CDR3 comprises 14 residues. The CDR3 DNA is TGTGCCAGCAGGTGGGTTGGGGGGAACACTGAAGCTTTCTTT. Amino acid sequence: CASRWVGGNTEAFF. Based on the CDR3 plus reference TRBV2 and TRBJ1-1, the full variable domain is EPEVTQTPSHQVTQMGQEVILRCVPISNHLYFYWYRQILGQKVEFLVSFYNNEISEKSEIFDDQFSVERPDGSNFTLKIRSTKLEDSAMYFCASRWVGGNTEAFFGQGTRLTVV.

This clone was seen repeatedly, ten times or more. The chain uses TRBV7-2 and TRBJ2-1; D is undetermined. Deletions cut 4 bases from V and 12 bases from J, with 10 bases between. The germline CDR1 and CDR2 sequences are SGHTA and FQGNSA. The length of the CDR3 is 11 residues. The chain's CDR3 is CASSSALVQFF. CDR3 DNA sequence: TGTGCCAGCAGCTCCGCGCTAGTGCAGTTCTTC.

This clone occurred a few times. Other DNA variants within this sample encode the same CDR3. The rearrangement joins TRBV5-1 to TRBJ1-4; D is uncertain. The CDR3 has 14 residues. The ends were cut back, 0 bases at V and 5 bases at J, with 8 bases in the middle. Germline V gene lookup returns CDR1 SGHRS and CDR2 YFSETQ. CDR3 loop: CASSLAGGNEKLFF. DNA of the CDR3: TGCGCCAGCAGCTTGGCCGGCGGAAATGAAAAACTGTTTTTT.

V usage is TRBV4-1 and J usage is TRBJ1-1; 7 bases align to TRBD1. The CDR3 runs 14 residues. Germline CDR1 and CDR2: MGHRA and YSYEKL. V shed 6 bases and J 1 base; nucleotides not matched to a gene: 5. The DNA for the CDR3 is TGCGCCAGCAGGGGACAGCTAAAGAACACTGAAGCTTTCTTT. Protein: CASRGQLKNTEAFF.

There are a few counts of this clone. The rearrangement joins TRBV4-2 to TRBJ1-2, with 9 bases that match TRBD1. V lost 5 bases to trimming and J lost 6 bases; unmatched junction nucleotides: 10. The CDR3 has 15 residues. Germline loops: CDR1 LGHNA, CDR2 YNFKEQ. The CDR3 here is CASSIMDRGGDGYTF. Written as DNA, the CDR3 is TGTGCCAGCAGCATTATGGACAGGGGTGGAGATGGCTACACCTTC.

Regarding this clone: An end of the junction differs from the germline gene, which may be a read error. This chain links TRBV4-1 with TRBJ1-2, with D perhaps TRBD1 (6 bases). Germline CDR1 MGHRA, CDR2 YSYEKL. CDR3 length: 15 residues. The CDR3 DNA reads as TGCGTCAGCAGCCTACAGGGACCAGCTAACTATGGCTACACCTTC. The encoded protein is CVSSLQGPANYGYTF.

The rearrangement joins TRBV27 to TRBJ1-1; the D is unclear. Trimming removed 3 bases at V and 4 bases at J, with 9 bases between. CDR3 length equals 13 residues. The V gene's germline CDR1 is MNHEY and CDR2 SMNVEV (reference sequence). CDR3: CASSFRSGTEAFF. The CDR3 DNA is TGTGCCAGCAGTTTCAGGTCGGGCACTGAAGCTTTCTTT.

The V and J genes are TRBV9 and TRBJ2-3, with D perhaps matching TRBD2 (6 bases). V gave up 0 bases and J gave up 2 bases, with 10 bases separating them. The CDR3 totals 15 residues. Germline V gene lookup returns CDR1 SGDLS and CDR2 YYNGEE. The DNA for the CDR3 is TGTGCCAGCAGCGTAGCGGCGGGATACACAGATACGCAGTATTTT. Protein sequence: CASSVAAGYTDTQYF.

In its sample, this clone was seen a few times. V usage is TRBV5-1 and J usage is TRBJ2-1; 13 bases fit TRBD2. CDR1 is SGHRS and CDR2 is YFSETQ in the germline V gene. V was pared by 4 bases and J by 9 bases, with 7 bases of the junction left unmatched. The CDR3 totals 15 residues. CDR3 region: CASSATSGGAPEQFF. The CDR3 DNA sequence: TGCGCCAGCAGCGCTACTAGCGGGGGGGCCCCTGAGCAGTTCTTC.

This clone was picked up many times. CDR3 loop: CASSQAGGPVGNEQFF. DNA of the CDR3: TGCGCCAGCAGCCAGGCGGGAGGGCCTGTGGGTAATGAGCAGTTCTTC. The chain has TRBV4-3 and TRBJ2-1; 9 bases are shared with TRBD2. Trimming removed 3 bases from V and 7 bases from J; junction bases left unmatched: 10. CDR1 and CDR2 from the germline V gene are LGHNA and YSLEER. The CDR3 is 16 amino acids.

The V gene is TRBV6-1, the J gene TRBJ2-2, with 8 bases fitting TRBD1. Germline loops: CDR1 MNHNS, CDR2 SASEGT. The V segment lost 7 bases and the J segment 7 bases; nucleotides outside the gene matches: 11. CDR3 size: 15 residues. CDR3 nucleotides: TGTGCCAGCAATAAGGGTCAGGGGGCGGTCGGGGAGCTGTTTTTT. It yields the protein CASNKGQGAVGELFF.

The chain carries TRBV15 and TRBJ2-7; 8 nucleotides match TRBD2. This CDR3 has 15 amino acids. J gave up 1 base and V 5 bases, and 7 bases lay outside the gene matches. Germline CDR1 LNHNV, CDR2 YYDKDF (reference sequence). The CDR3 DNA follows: TGTGCCACCAGCCGGCCGGGCGGGGGGTCCTACGAGCAGTACTTC. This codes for CATSRPGGGSYEQYF.

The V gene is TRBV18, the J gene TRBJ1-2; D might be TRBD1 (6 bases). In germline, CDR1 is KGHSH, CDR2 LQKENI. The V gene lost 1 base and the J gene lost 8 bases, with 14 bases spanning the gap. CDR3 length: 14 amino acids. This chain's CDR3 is CASSPLDSPEGYTF. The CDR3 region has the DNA TGTGCCAGCTCACCACTGGACAGCCCGGAGGGCTACACCTTC.

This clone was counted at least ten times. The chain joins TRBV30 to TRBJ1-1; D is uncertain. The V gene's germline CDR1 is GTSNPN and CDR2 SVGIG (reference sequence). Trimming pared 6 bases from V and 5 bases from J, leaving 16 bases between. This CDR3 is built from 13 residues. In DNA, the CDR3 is TGTGCCTGCGAGTCAGGCGCGCGGACTGAAGCTTTCTTT. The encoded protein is CACESGARTEAFF.

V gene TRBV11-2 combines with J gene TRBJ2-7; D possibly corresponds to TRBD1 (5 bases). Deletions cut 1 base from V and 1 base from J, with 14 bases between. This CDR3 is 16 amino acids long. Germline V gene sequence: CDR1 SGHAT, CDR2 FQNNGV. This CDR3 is CASSLVWTTVSYEQYF. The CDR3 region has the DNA TGTGCCAGCAGCTTAGTTTGGACAACCGTTTCCTACGAGCAGTACTTC.

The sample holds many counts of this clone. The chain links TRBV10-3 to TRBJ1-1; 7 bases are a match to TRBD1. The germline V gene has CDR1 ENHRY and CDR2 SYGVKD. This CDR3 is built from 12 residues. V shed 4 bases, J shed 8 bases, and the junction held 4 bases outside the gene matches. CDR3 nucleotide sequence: TGTGCCATCAGTGCAGCACAGGGGGAAGCTTTCTTT. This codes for CAISAAQGEAFF.

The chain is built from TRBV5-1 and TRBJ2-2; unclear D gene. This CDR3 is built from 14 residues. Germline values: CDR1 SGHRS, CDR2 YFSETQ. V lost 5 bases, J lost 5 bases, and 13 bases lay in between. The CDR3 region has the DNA TGCGCCAGCAGTGTCCGGGTGGATACCGGGGAGCTGTTTTTT. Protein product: CASSVRVDTGELFF.

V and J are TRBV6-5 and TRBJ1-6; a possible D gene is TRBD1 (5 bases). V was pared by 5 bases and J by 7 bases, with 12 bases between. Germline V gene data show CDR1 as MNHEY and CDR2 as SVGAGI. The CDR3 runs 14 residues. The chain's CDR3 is CASSIGQGNSPLHF. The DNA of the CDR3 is TGTGCCAGCAGTATCGGGCAGGGAAATTCACCCCTCCACTTT.

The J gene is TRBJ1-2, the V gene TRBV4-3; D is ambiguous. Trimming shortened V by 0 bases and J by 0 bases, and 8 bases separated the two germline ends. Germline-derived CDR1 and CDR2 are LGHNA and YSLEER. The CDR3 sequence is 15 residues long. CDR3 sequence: CASSQDHKANYGYTF. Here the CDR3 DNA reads TGCGCCAGCAGCCAAGACCATAAGGCTAACTATGGCTACACCTTC.

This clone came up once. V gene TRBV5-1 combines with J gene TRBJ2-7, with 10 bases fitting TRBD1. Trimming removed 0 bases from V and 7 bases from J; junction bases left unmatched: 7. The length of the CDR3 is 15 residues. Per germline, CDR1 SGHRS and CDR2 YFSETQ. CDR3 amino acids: CASSLGGQGVNEQYF. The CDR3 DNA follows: TGCGCCAGCAGCTTGGGAGGACAGGGGGTGAATGAGCAGTACTTC.

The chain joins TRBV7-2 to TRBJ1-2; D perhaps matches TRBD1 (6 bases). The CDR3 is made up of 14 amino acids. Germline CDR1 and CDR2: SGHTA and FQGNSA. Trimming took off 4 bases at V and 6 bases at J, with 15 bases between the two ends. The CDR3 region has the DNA TGTGCCAGCAGCTCAAGGCGGGGGCTGGATGGCTACACCTTC. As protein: CASSSRRGLDGYTF.

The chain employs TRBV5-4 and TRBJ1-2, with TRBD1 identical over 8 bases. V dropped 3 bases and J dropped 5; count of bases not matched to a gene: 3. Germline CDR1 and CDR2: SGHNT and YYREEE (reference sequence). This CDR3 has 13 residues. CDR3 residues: CASSSQGAYGYTF. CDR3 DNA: TGTGCCAGCAGCTCGCAGGGGGCGTATGGCTACACCTTC. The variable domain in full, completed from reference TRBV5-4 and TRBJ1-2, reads ETGVTQSPTHLIKTRGQQVTLRCSSQSGHNTVSWYQQALGQGPQFIFQYYREEENGRGNFPPRFSGLQFPNYSSELNVNALELDDSALYLCASSSQGAYGYTFGSGTRLTVV.

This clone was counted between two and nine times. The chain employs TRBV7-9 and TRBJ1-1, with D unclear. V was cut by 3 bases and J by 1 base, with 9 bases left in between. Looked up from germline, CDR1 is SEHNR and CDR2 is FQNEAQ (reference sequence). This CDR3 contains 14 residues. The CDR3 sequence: CASSFSGSNTEAFF. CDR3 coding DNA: TGTGCCAGCAGCTTTAGCGGCTCGAACACTGAAGCTTTCTTT.

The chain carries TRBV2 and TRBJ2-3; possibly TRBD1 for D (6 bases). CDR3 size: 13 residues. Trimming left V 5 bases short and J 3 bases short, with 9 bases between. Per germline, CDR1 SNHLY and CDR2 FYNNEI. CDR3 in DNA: TGTGCCAGCAGTTTAGGACAGACAGATACGCAGTATTTT. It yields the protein CASSLGQTDTQYF.

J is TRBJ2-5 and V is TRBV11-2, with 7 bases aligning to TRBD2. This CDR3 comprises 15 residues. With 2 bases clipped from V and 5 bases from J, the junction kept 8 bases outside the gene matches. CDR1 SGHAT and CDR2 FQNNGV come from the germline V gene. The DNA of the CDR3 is TGTGCCAGCAGCTTAACGGGACTATCGGGCGAGACCCAGTACTTC. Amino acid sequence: CASSLTGLSGETQYF.